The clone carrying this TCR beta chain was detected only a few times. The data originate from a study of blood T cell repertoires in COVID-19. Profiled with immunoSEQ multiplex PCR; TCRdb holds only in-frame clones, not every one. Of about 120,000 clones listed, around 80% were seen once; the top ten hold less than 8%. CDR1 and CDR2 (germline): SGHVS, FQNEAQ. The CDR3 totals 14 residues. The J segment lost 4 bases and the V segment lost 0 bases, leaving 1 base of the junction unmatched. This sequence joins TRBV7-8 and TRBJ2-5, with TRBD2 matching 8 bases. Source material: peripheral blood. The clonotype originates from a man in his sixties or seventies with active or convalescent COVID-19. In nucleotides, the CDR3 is TGTGCCAGCAGCTTAGCGCGGGGGGTAGAGACCCAGTACTTC. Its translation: CASSLARGVETQYF. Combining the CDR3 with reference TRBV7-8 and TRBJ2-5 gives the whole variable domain GAGVSQSPRYKVAKRGQDVALRCDPISGHVSLFWYQQALGQGPEFLTYFQNEAQLDKSGLPSDRFFAERPEGSVSTLKIQRTQQEDSAVYLCASSLARGVETQYFGPGTRLLVL.